This T cell receptor (beta chain) comes out of a study of T cells in Graves' hyperthyroidism and ophthalmopathy. Study-wide background: Upon initial diagnosis and before any treatment, peripheral blood was collected. Overall study results and limits: With a median lead of about 6.9 months before onset, the model predicted ophthalmopathy.

V lost 3 bases, J lost 6 bases, and 16 bases lay in between. CDR1 is SGHRS and CDR2 is YFSETQ in the germline V gene. The CDR3 is 14 amino acids. Regions amplified from RNA transcripts were the TCR beta CDR3 regions. First-round RT-PCR of the TCR CDR3 relied on the HTBI primer set. TCRdb re-analysed the multiplex PCR reads in MiXCR, keeping a single row per CDR3 protein. The sample has more than 300,000 distinct CDR3 sequences; around 13% are singletons. In the ophthalmopathy cohort, Clinical Activity Score was at least 3, NOSPECS grade at least 4, and duration under 3 months. Any patient presenting with uncontrolled infection, other autoimmune disease, pregnancy or lactation was left out. Note on this clonotype: What it binds is unknown.

Sequences were obtained from blood. The sequence was obtained from a woman aged 25 to 39 with Graves' ophthalmopathy. The gene calls are TRBV5-1 and TRBJ2-7, with D possibly matching TRBD2 (5 bases). CDR3: CASSYGVIGREQYF. The CDR3, as DNA: TGCGCCAGCAGCTACGGGGTAATTGGACGCGAGCAGTACTTC.